The 21 T cell receptor beta chains given below trace back to one sample, sequenced in a study of shared clonotypes between healthy human individuals. TCRdb's table, derived via immunoSEQ multiplex PCR, lists solely in-frame clones and lacks some. The sample holds around 1,900,000 clones, about 94% seen once. CD8 cells classed as naive were CD45RO-negative and positively selected for CCR7, excluding terminally differentiated effector memory CD45RA+ cells. The sequencing input was naive CD8+ T cells from PBMCs. The origin of the receptors is a man aged 18 to 30 in good health. Some clones in this sample may be carry-over from other donors' samples.

Comment on this clone: This CDR3 is also generated by other DNA sequences in the sample. The chain joins TRBV7-2 to TRBJ1-1; 10 positions agree with TRBD1. The CDR3 loop spans 14 amino acids. The trim removed 4 bases at V and 1 base at J, leaving 0 bases unmatched. Germline V gene sequence: CDR1 SGHTA, CDR2 FQGNSA. Written as DNA, the CDR3 is TGTGCCAGCAGCTGGACAGGGGGGAACACTGAAGCTTTCTTT. Translating gives CASSWTGGNTEAFF.

The chain combines TRBV9 with TRBJ2-3, with 13 bases lining up with TRBD2. The CDR3 has 15 residues. The J segment lost 5 bases and the V segment lost 3 bases, leaving 3 bases of the junction unmatched. Germline values: CDR1 SGDLS, CDR2 YYNGEE. CDR3 coding DNA: TGTGCCAGCAGCGAAAGGACTAGCGGGAGAGATACGCAGTATTTT. It yields the protein CASSERTSGRDTQYF.

The chain employs TRBV29-1 and TRBJ1-1, with D hard to call. The germline V gene has CDR1 SQVTM and CDR2 ANQGSEA. Trimming removed 8 bases from V and 4 bases from J, with 14 bases in between. The CDR3 has 12 amino acids. The CDR3 nucleotides read TGCAGCCATTACGCGGAATCCACTGAAGCTTTCTTT. Translation gives CSHYAESTEAFF.

This clone has just one count. The genes are TRBV27 and TRBJ1-5; weak D call: TRBD1 (6 bases). Germline loops: CDR1 MNHEY, CDR2 SMNVEV (reference sequence). The CDR3 runs to 14 residues. V was pared by 6 bases and J by 2 bases, with 11 bases between. The CDR3 sequence is CASRFRGGNQPQHF. CDR3 DNA sequence: TGTGCCAGCAGGTTCAGGGGAGGCAATCAGCCCCAGCATTTT.

The V call is TRBV7-6, the J call TRBJ1-1; 9 bases align to TRBD1. Germline CDR1 is SGHVS and CDR2 is FNYEAQ. The CDR3 covers 14 residues. The V segment lost 4 bases and the J segment 8 bases; nucleotides outside the gene matches: 8. The CDR3 sequence is CASSSGQGLIEAFF. The CDR3 DNA is TGTGCCAGCAGCTCGGGACAGGGATTAATCGAAGCTTTCTTT. Together with reference TRBV7-6 and TRBJ1-1, the CDR3 gives the full variable domain: GAGVSQSPRYKVTKRGQDVALRCDPISGHVSLYWYRQALGQGPEFLTYFNYEAQQDKSGLPNDRFSAERPEGSISTLTIQRTEQRDSAMYRCASSSGQGLIEAFFGQGTRLTVV.

DNA for the CDR3: TGTGCCTGGAGTGCCGGACTAGCGGACTCCTACGAGCAGTACTTC. Protein: CAWSAGLADSYEQYF. J is TRBJ2-7 and V is TRBV30; 10 nucleotides match TRBD2. Trimming at V came to 1 base and at J to 0 bases, leaving 3 bases not matched to a gene. The CDR3 is 15 residues long. Germline values: CDR1 GTSNPN, CDR2 SVGIG (reference sequence).

This chain joins TRBV2 and TRBJ1-2; no firm D call. Trimming took 3 bases from V and 8 from J, leaving 7 bases between them. Germline values: CDR1 SNHLY, CDR2 FYNNEI. CDR3 size: 11 residues. DNA for the CDR3: TGTGCCAGCAGTGACTGGGCAGGCTACACCTTC. Its protein is CASSDWAGYTF.

The chain is built from TRBV4-1 and TRBJ2-4; D gene uncertain. Germline V CDR1 and CDR2: MGHRA, YSYEKL. The CDR3 loop spans 15 amino acids. The V and J ends lost 0 bases and 0 bases respectively, with 6 bases between them. CDR3 in amino acids: CASSQEWVAKNIQYF. The CDR3 nucleotides are TGCGCCAGCAGCCAAGAGTGGGTAGCCAAAAACATTCAGTACTTC.

The gene calls are TRBV28 and TRBJ2-1; 8 bases are shared with TRBD1. The CDR3 sequence is 11 residues long. Germline values: CDR1 MDHEN, CDR2 SYDVKM. The CDR3 is CVLRQGNEQFF. As DNA, the CDR3 is TGTGTCCTTCGACAGGGGAATGAGCAGTTCTTC.

This clone was seen more than once but under ten times. CDR3: CASRLTGSTEAFF. CDR3 nucleotides: TGTGCCAGCAGGTTGACAGGGTCCACTGAAGCTTTCTTT. The chain carries TRBV7-9 and TRBJ1-1, with 7 bases lining up with TRBD1. CDR3 length: 13 residues. The V gene's germline CDR1 is SEHNR and CDR2 FQNEAQ (reference sequence). Germline trimming cut 6 bases from V and 4 bases from J; bases unmatched to any gene: 5.

In DNA form, the CDR3 reads TGTGCCAGCAGCCCTCTAGCGGGAGACCCTTACGAGCAGTACTTC. Translation gives CASSPLAGDPYEQYF. The chain uses TRBV7-2 and TRBJ2-7; 10 bases are a match to TRBD2. The CDR3 is 15 residues long. J lost 4 bases, V lost 5 bases, and 8 bases had no gene match. Looked up from germline, CDR1 is SGHTA and CDR2 is FQGNSA. Based on the CDR3 plus reference TRBV7-2 and TRBJ2-7, the full variable domain is GAGVSQSPSNKVTEKGKDVELRCDPISGHTALYWYRQSLGQGLEFLIYFQGNSAPDKSGLPSDRFSAERTGGSVSTLTIQRTQQEDSAVYLCASSPLAGDPYEQYFGPGTRLTVT.

This clone was detected only once. Additional DNA sequences in this sample encode the identical CDR3. The rearrangement joins TRBV27 to TRBJ2-1, with D uncertain. Germline V gene lookup returns CDR1 MNHEY and CDR2 SMNVEV (reference sequence). This CDR3 comprises 13 residues. With 0 bases removed from V and 3 bases from J, the gap between germline ends came to 3 bases. The CDR3 coding sequence is TGTGCCAGCAGTTTATCTCACTACAATGAGCAGTTCTTC. Its protein product is CASSLSHYNEQFF.

The chain combines TRBV19 with TRBJ2-2; either TRBD1 or TRBD2 may supply D (6 bases each). Trimming cost V 3 bases and J 1 base, with 21 bases left between them. In germline, CDR1 is LNHDA, CDR2 SQIVND (reference sequence). This CDR3 contains 19 residues. This chain's CDR3 is CASSIPPFPGALNTGELFF. In DNA, the CDR3 is TGTGCCAGTAGTATTCCCCCATTTCCGGGGGCGCTGAACACCGGGGAGCTGTTTTTT.

This clone was seen once. The rearrangement uses TRBV19 and TRBJ1-2, with D possibly matching TRBD1 (6 bases). Looked up from germline, CDR1 is LNHDA and CDR2 is SQIVND (reference sequence). CDR3 length: 14 amino acids. Trimming stripped 8 bases from V and 5 bases from J, with 18 bases between. Written as DNA, the CDR3 is TGTGCCAGTCGCCCAGACAGGCCTTATTATGGCTACACCTTC. This gives the protein CASRPDRPYYGYTF. The full variable domain, in which reference TRBV19 and TRBJ1-2 provide the parts outside the CDR3, is DGGITQSPKYLFRKEGQNVTLSCEQNLNHDAMYWYRQDPGQGLRLIYYSQIVNDFQKGDIAEGYSVSREKKESFPLTVTSAQKNPTAFYLCASRPDRPYYGYTFGSGTRLTVV.

The chain joins TRBV5-1 to TRBJ2-3, with D perhaps matching TRBD2 (5 bases). This CDR3 is 17 amino acids long. Between the trimmed V and J ends, which lost 4 bases and 2 bases, there was a span of 20 bases. From germline, CDR1 is SGHRS and CDR2 YFSETQ. CDR3 coding DNA: TGCGCCAGCAGCGATTGGCATAGCGAGCAGTCCACAGATACGCAGTATTTT. Amino acid sequence: CASSDWHSEQSTDTQYF.

This sequence joins TRBV6-1 and TRBJ1-5; weak D call: TRBD1 (6 bases). Germline loops: CDR1 MNHNS, CDR2 SASEGT. V lost 7 bases and J lost 5, with 18 bases in between. CDR3 length: 15 amino acids. The DNA for the CDR3 is TGTGCCAGCACTCTAACCGTACAGGGTTATCAGCCCCAGCATTTT. Translating gives CASTLTVQGYQPQHF.

This clone was counted once. The rearrangement uses TRBV7-6 and TRBJ2-7; 7 bases align to TRBD2. CDR3 length equals 15 residues. Germline CDR1 is SGHVS and CDR2 is FNYEAQ. The V and J ends lost 3 bases and 5 bases, in that order; junction bases with no gene match: 10. The CDR3 bases are TGTGCCAGCAGCTTTGGCGGGGGAAGGGGAGACGAGCAGTACTTC. This encodes CASSFGGGRGDEQYF.

DNA of the CDR3: TGTGCCAGCAGCCAACCCACCAGGAACAATGAGCAGTTCTTC. The encoded protein is CASSQPTRNNEQFF. The chain carries TRBV4-2 and TRBJ2-1; unclear D gene. V was clipped by 2 bases and J by 5 bases, with 10 bases between them. The length of the CDR3 is 14 residues. Germline V CDR1 and CDR2: LGHNA, YNFKEQ.

Regarding this clone: Other DNA sequences in this sample translate to the same CDR3. The V and J genes are TRBV19 and TRBJ2-2, with 8 bases fitting TRBD1. V trimming: 3 bases; J trimming: 1 base; junction bases outside the gene matches: 1. Germline V gene data show CDR1 as LNHDA and CDR2 as SQIVND (reference sequence). The CDR3 contains 15 residues. CDR3 sequence reads: CASSIGQGNTGELFF. The DNA for the CDR3 is TGTGCCAGTAGTATCGGACAGGGGAACACCGGGGAGCTGTTTTTT.

This rearrangement joins TRBV19 to TRBJ2-1; D perhaps matches TRBD2 (5 bases). Germline CDR1 reads LNHDA; CDR2 reads SQIVND (reference sequence). The V and J ends lost 1 base and 4 bases respectively, with 11 bases between them. The CDR3 covers 15 residues. Written as DNA, the CDR3 is TGTGCCAGTAGTATAGGGGTAGCGCTTTACAATGAGCAGTTCTTC. Its protein is CASSIGVALYNEQFF.

The gene calls are TRBV19 and TRBJ1-3; no clear D. Germline V gives CDR1 LNHDA, CDR2 SQIVND (reference sequence). Deletions cut 4 bases from V and 0 bases from J, with 7 bases between. This CDR3 region has 14 residues. Here the CDR3 reads CASSNKNSGNTIYF. In nucleotides, the CDR3 is TGTGCCAGTAGTAACAAAAACTCTGGAAACACCATATATTTT. The full variable domain, rest sourced from reference TRBV19 and TRBJ1-3, is DGGITQSPKYLFRKEGQNVTLSCEQNLNHDAMYWYRQDPGQGLRLIYYSQIVNDFQKGDIAEGYSVSREKKESFPLTVTSAQKNPTAFYLCASSNKNSGNTIYFGEGSWLTVV.